These 9 T cell receptor beta chains share one sample of origin, sequenced in a study of control samples from healthy donors and cancer patients. The protocol was immunoSEQ multiplex PCR, while the TCRdb copy is restricted to in-frame clones and leaves out a portion. The table shows around 12,000 clones, with 90% to 95% occurring only once. Sequencing input: PBMCs. These receptors came from a man older than 75 with lung cancer.

The chain uses TRBV24-1 and TRBJ1-2; D is unresolved. The CDR3 length is 13 residues. Deletions cut 4 bases from V and 1 base from J, with 6 bases between. CDR1 KGHDR and CDR2 SFDVKD come from the germline V gene. In DNA form, the CDR3 reads TGTGCCACCAGTGACTCGAGTAACTATGGCTACACCTTC. Encoded protein: CATSDSSNYGYTF.

The gene calls are TRBV28 and TRBJ2-3, with D unresolved. Germline V gene sequence: CDR1 MDHEN, CDR2 SYDVKM. The CDR3 length is 14 residues. V was shortened by 7 bases and J by 0 bases, with 11 bases between the two germline ends. The CDR3 here is CASTSLASTDTQYF. DNA for the CDR3: TGTGCCAGCACTTCTCTGGCCAGCACAGATACGCAGTATTTT. Based on the CDR3 plus reference TRBV28 and TRBJ2-3, the full variable domain is DVKVTQSSRYLVKRTGEKVFLECVQDMDHENMFWYRQDPGLGLRLIYFSYDVKMKEKGDIPEGYSVSREKKERFSLILESASTNQTSMYLCASTSLASTDTQYFGPGTRLTVL.

J is TRBJ2-3 and V is TRBV13; D is perhaps TRBD2 (6 bases). V was shortened by 3 bases and J by 0 bases, with 10 bases between the two germline ends. Germline V gives CDR1 PRHDT, CDR2 FYEKMQ (reference sequence). The CDR3 runs 15 residues. As DNA, the CDR3 is TGTGCCAGCAGCTTCGGGAGCCAAAGCACAGATACGCAGTATTTT. Protein product: CASSFGSQSTDTQYF.

The chain links TRBV2 to TRBJ2-3; TRBD1 or TRBD2 may be the D gene (6 bases each). CDR1 and CDR2 (germline): SNHLY, FYNNEI. V shed 7 bases and J shed 2 bases, with 19 bases lying between them. There are 16 residues in the CDR3. The CDR3 here is CASTPLPGASTDTQYF. Written as DNA, the CDR3 is TGTGCCAGCACTCCCCTCCCGGGGGCTTCCACAGATACGCAGTATTTT.

The V gene is TRBV19, the J gene TRBJ1-6; the match to TRBD1 covers 7 bases. Germline V gives CDR1 LNHDA, CDR2 SQIVND (reference sequence). The CDR3 extends over 16 amino acids. With 5 bases clipped from V and 1 base from J, the junction kept 5 bases outside the gene matches. The CDR3 here is CASSRQQGSYNSPLHF. Here the CDR3 DNA reads TGTGCCAGTAGTCGCCAACAGGGGTCCTATAATTCACCCCTCCACTTT.

The genes are TRBV7-8 and TRBJ1-6, with D unclear. CDR1 is SGHVS, CDR2 FQNEAQ, per germline. The CDR3 extends over 15 amino acids. The V end lost 5 bases, the J end lost 5 bases, and 13 bases lay between the germline ends. Here the CDR3 DNA reads TGTGCCAGCAGCATATACATAAACAATAATTCACCCCTCCACTTT. Translation: CASSIYINNNSPLHF.

V usage is TRBV2 and J usage is TRBJ1-1; TRBD1 aligns across 9 bases. Germline V lookup: CDR1 SNHLY, CDR2 FYNNEI. The CDR3 spans 12 residues. Trimming took 3 bases from V and 11 from J; bases not matched to a gene: 4. This chain's CDR3 is CASSEGQGTAFF. The CDR3, as DNA: TGTGCCAGCAGTGAGGGACAGGGTACGGCTTTCTTT. Full variable domain (missing parts from reference TRBV2 and TRBJ1-1): EPEVTQTPSHQVTQMGQEVILRCVPISNHLYFYWYRQILGQKVEFLVSFYNNEISEKSEIFDDQFSVERPDGSNFTLKIRSTKLEDSAMYFCASSEGQGTAFFGQGTRLTVV.

The chain joins TRBV3-1 (or the pseudogene TRBV3-2) to TRBJ1-4, with D possibly TRBD1 on 6 matching bases. The ends were cut back, 1 base at V and 8 bases at J, with 14 bases in the middle. Germline assignment: CDR1 LGHDT and CDR2 YNNKEL (reference sequence). CDR3 length: 15 residues. CDR3 in amino acids: CASSQATGIGEKLFF. The CDR3 bases are TGTGCCAGCAGCCAAGCAACAGGGATAGGGGAAAAACTGTTTTTT.

V and J are TRBV6-5 and TRBJ2-7; D might be TRBD1 (6 bases). The length of the CDR3 is 11 residues. Germline V gene data show CDR1 as MNHEY and CDR2 as SVGAGI. V lost 7 bases, J lost 6 bases, and 10 bases lay in between. Here the CDR3 reads CASMQGGEQYF. As DNA, the CDR3 is TGTGCCAGCATGCAAGGGGGCGAGCAGTACTTC.